This T cell receptor (beta chain) is drawn from a study of CD8 T cells in Susac syndrome. General study points: The CD4+ T cell repertoires of Susac syndrome were found to show no clonal expansion.

TCR beta sequencing covered blood CD8+ and CD4+ T cells. The RNA input was roughly 0.45 to 1 ug, and it was reverse transcribed with random hexamers. Amplification of TCR beta CDR3 by immunoSEQ multiplex PCR spanned 54 Vbeta and 13 Jbeta. TCRdb recomputed calls from the immunoSEQ multiplex PCR reads with MiXCR, one row per CDR3 protein. The sample lists about 180,000 distinct CDR3 sequences, around 94% occurring once. Points on this clonotype: Its antigen remains unknown.

V trimming: 4 bases; J trimming: 8 bases; junction bases outside the gene matches: 11. The CDR3 contains 15 residues. The germline V gene encodes CDR1 SGHKS and CDR2 YYEKEE (reference sequence). This receptor was obtained from a human donor with Susac syndrome. The V gene is TRBV5-5, the J gene TRBJ2-1, with 8 bases that match TRBD2. The specimen was CD4+ T cells from PBMCs. CDR3 region: CASSVRVAGGYEQFF. DNA of the CDR3: TGTGCCAGCAGCGTGAGGGTGGCGGGAGGCTATGAGCAGTTCTTC. The variable domain in full, completed from reference TRBV5-5 and TRBJ2-1, reads DAGVTQSPTHLIKTRGQQVTLRCSPISGHKSVSWYQQVLGQGPQFIFQYYEKEERGRGNFPDRFSARQFPNYSSELNVNALLLGDSALYLCASSVRVAGGYEQFFGPGTRLTVL.